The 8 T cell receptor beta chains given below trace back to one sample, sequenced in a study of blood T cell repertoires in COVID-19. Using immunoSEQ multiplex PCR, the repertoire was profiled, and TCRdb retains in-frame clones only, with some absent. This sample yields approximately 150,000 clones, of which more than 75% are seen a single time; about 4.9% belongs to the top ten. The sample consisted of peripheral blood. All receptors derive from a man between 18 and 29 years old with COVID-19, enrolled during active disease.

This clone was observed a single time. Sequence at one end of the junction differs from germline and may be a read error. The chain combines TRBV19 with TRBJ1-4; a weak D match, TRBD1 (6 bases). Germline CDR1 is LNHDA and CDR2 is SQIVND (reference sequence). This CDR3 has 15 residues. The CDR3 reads CASSNSRGSNEKLLF. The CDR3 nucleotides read TGTGCCAGTAGTAACTCGAGGGGGAGTAATGAAAAACTGCTTTTT.

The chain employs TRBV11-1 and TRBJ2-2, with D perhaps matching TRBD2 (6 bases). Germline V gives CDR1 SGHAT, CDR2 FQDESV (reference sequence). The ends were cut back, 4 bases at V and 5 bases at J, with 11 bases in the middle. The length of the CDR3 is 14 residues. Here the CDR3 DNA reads TGTGCCAGCAGCTCGTCCCGGGGGACCGGGGAGCTGTTTTTT. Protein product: CASSSSRGTGELFF. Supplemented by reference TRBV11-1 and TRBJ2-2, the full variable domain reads EAEVAQSPRYKITEKSQAVAFWCDPISGHATLYWYRQILGQGPELLVQFQDESVVDDSQLPKDRFSAERLKGVDSTLKIQPAELGDSAMYLCASSSSRGTGELFFGEGSRLTVL.

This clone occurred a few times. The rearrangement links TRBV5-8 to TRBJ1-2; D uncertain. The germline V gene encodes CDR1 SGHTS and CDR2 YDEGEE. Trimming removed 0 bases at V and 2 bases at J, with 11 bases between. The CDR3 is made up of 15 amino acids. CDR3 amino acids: CASSLEKARNYGYTF. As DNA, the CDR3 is TGTGCCAGCAGCTTGGAGAAGGCCAGGAACTATGGCTACACCTTC.

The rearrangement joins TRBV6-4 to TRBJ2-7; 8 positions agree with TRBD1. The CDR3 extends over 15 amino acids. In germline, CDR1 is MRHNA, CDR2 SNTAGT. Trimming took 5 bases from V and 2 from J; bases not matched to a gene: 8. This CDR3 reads CASSPNTGGAYEQYF. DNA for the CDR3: TGTGCCAGCAGTCCTAACACAGGGGGAGCCTACGAGCAGTACTTC.

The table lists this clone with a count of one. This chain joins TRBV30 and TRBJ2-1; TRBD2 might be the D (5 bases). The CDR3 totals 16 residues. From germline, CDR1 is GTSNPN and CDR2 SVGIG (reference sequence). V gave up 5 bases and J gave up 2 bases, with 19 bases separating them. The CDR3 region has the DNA TGTGCCTGGGGCCGAGGGAGCGCCCCAACCTACAATGAGCAGTTCTTC. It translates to CAWGRGSAPTYNEQFF.

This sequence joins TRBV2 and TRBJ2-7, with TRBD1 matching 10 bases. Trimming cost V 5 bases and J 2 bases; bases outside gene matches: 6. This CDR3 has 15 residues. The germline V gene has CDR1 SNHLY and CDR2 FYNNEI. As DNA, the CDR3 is TGTGCCAGCAGTTTAGGACAGGGGGGCCCCTACGAGCAGTACTTC. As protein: CASSLGQGGPYEQYF.

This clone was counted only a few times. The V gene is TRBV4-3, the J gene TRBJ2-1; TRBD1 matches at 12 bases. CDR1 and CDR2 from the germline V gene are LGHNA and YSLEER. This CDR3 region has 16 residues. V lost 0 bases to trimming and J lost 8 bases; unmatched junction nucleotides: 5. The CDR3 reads CASSQDGDRGLYEQFF. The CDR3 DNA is TGCGCCAGCAGCCAAGACGGGGACAGGGGGCTCTATGAGCAGTTCTTC.

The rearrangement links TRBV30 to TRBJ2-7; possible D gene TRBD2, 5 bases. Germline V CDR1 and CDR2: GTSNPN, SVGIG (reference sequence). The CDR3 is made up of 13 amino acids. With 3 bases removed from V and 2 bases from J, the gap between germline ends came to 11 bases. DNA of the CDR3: TGTGCCTGGAGGGGAGACTCGCCCTACGAGCAGTACTTC. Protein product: CAWRGDSPYEQYF.